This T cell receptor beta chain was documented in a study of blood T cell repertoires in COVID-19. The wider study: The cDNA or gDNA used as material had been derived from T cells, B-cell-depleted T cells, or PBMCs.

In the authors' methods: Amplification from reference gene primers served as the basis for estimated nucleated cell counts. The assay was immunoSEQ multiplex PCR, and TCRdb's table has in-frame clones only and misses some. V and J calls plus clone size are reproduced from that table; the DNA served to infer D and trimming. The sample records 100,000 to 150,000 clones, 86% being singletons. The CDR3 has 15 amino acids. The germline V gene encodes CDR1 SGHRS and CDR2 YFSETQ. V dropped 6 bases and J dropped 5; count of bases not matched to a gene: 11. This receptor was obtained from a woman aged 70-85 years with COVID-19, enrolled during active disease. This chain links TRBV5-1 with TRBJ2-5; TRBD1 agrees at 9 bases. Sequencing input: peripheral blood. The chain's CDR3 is CASTAVGQGKETQYF. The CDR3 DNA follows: TGCGCCAGCACCGCTGTGGGACAGGGAAAGGAGACCCAGTACTTC.